Below are 26 T cell receptor beta chains sequenced from a single sample in a study of cytomegalovirus exposure and HLA in healthy donors (dated by TCRdb to 2015 to 2018). Library preparation was by the immunoSEQ multiplex PCR assay. In TCRdb, the immuneACCESS table is reduced to in-frame sequences with V and J assigned. These tables do not hold every clone; where another copy was compared, an unresolved V gene accounts for under half, and the others remain unexplained. Present in this sample are about 150,000 clones, roughly 91% of which were seen just once. Jointly, the top ten make up 2.5% to 3% of the sample. The sequencing input was PBMCs. Receptors were obtained from a man aged 18 to 29 in good health and CMV-seronegative.

The chain joins TRBV5-1 to TRBJ2-1, with 8 positions matching TRBD2. This CDR3 spans 17 amino acids. Germline loops: CDR1 SGHRS, CDR2 YFSETQ. Germline trimming cut 4 bases from V and 2 bases from J; bases unmatched to any gene: 11. DNA of the CDR3: TGCGCCAGCAGCGAAGCTAGTGGGCGGGGGGCCTACAATGAGCAGTTCTTC. Translation gives CASSEASGRGAYNEQFF.

The V call is TRBV4-1, the J call TRBJ1-2; the match to TRBD1 covers 8 bases. CDR3 size: 15 residues. Germline V gene lookup returns CDR1 MGHRA and CDR2 YSYEKL. J was trimmed by 0 bases and V by 3 bases; bases with no gene match: 3. In DNA form, the CDR3 reads TGCGCCAGCAGCCACCGGACAGGGTCTAACTATGGCTACACCTTC. Its translation is CASSHRTGSNYGYTF.

The rearrangement joins TRBV18 to TRBJ2-5, with 11 bases lining up with TRBD2. CDR1 KGHSH and CDR2 LQKENI come from the germline V gene. The CDR3 spans 16 residues. J gave up 5 bases and V 2 bases, and 7 bases lay outside the gene matches. The DNA for the CDR3 is TGTGCCAGCTCACCAACCGGGCTAGCGGGAGGTGAGACCCAGTACTTC. Translation: CASSPTGLAGGETQYF.

The rearrangement links TRBV5-1 to TRBJ2-7; D might be TRBD1 (6 bases). V lost 0 bases, J lost 6 bases, and 16 bases lay in between. Germline loops: CDR1 SGHRS, CDR2 YFSETQ. The CDR3 contains 15 residues. DNA of the CDR3: TGCGCCAGCAGCTTGGTAGGGCAGGGGCAGGGCGAGCAGTACTTC. Translated: CASSLVGQGQGEQYF.

The chain links TRBV7-2 to TRBJ1-5; the D is unclear. The CDR3 runs 12 residues. Germline V CDR1 and CDR2: SGHTA, FQGNSA. Trimming shortened V by 3 bases and J by 4 bases, and 4 bases separated the two germline ends. The CDR3, as DNA: TGTGCCAGCAGCTTCGCGAATCAGCCCCAGCATTTT. It is translated as CASSFANQPQHF. Looking up the rest from reference TRBV7-2 and TRBJ1-5 gives the full variable domain: GAGVSQSPSNKVTEKGKDVELRCDPISGHTALYWYRQSLGQGLEFLIYFQGNSAPDKSGLPSDRFSAERTGGSVSTLTIQRTQQEDSAVYLCASSFANQPQHFGDGTRLSIL.

Here the CDR3 DNA reads TGTGCCACCCGGCGGCAGGGCAGATTTGACAATGAGCAGTTCTTC. It specifies CATRRQGRFDNEQFF. J is TRBJ2-1 and V is TRBV6-1, with D possibly TRBD1 on 5 matching bases. CDR1 MNHNS and CDR2 SASEGT come from the germline V gene. CDR3 length equals 15 residues. The ends were cut back, 10 bases at V and 5 bases at J, with 21 bases in the middle.

As DNA, the CDR3 is TGTGCCAGCAGCTTACAGGGGGGTCCGAATGAGCAGTTCTTC. Translation gives CASSLQGGPNEQFF. The V gene is TRBV11-2, the J gene TRBJ2-1, with D possibly matching TRBD1 (7 bases). The V and J ends lost 2 bases and 7 bases respectively, with 12 bases between them. Germline CDR1 SGHAT, CDR2 FQNNGV. The CDR3 is 14 residues long.

V and J are TRBV7-9 and TRBJ2-5, with D maybe TRBD1 (6 bases). Deletions cut 7 bases from V and 1 base from J, with 10 bases between. CDR1 is SEHNR, CDR2 FQNEAQ, per germline (reference sequence). The CDR3 covers 13 residues. Here the CDR3 reads CASTVGAQETQYF. The CDR3 DNA follows: TGTGCCAGCACCGTGGGGGCCCAAGAGACCCAGTACTTC.

The chain links TRBV7-2 to TRBJ2-2; 10 bases are shared with TRBD2. The V gene end was trimmed by 5 bases and the J gene end by 4 bases; junction bases not matched to a gene: 10. Germline V CDR1 and CDR2: SGHTA, FQGNSA. The CDR3 length is 17 residues. The CDR3 DNA sequence: TGTGCCAGCAGCCTAAGAGGCCTAGCGGGGGCCACCGGGGAGCTGTTTTTT. It encodes CASSLRGLAGATGELFF.

This chain joins TRBV6-5 and TRBJ2-1; D possibly corresponds to TRBD1 (6 bases). Between the trimmed V and J ends, which lost 0 bases and 6 bases, there was a span of 9 bases. The germline CDR1 and CDR2 sequences are MNHEY and SVGAGI. The CDR3 loop spans 14 amino acids. The CDR3 protein is CASSYSGAGNEQFF. The DNA of the CDR3 is TGTGCCAGCAGTTACTCGGGGGCTGGCAATGAGCAGTTCTTC.

V gene TRBV5-1 combines with J gene TRBJ2-7, with TRBD1 identical over 9 bases. Germline CDR1 is SGHRS and CDR2 is YFSETQ. V was pared by 0 bases and J by 0 bases, with 4 bases of the junction left unmatched. The CDR3 totals 16 residues. CDR3 DNA: TGCGCCAGCAGCTTGGGGGGGACAGGGAGCTCCTACGAGCAGTACTTC. This translates into CASSLGGTGSSYEQYF.

Note on this clone: One junction end disagrees with the germline gene, perhaps due to a read error. This rearrangement joins TRBV7-7 to TRBJ2-3, with 7 positions matching TRBD2. Germline V gene sequence: CDR1 SSHAT, CDR2 FNYEAQ (reference sequence). The CDR3 extends over 14 amino acids. CDR3 nucleotide sequence: TGTGCTAGCAGTGAAAGCGGGGACACAGATACGCAGTATTTT. This encodes CASSESGDTDTQYF.

This chain connects TRBV4-1 to TRBJ1-5, with 9 bases fitting TRBD1. Germline V gene sequence: CDR1 MGHRA, CDR2 YSYEKL. CDR3 length: 14 amino acids. V lost 3 bases, J lost 7 bases, and 4 bases stayed unmatched. DNA for the CDR3: TGCGCCAGCAGCCACCTGGACAGGGGACAGCCCCAGCATTTT. It codes for CASSHLDRGQPQHF.

This sequence joins TRBV5-1 and TRBJ1-4; 9 bases agree with TRBD1. This CDR3 spans 18 amino acids. Trimming took 1 base from V and 3 from J; bases not matched to a gene: 10. The germline V gene encodes CDR1 SGHRS and CDR2 YFSETQ. CDR3 amino acids: CASSLKGTGGFSNEKLFF. In DNA, the CDR3 is TGCGCCAGCAGCTTGAAAGGTACAGGGGGCTTCTCTAATGAAAAACTGTTTTTT. Looking up the rest from reference TRBV5-1 and TRBJ1-4 gives the full variable domain: KAGVTQTPRYLIKTRGQQVTLSCSPISGHRSVSWYQQTPGQGLQFLFEYFSETQRNKGNFPGRFSGRQFSNSRSEMNVSTLELGDSALYLCASSLKGTGGFSNEKLFFGSGTQLSVL.

The chain carries TRBV23-1 and TRBJ1-5; 11 bases match TRBD1. TRBV23-1 is an ORF for which the function is uncertain. The CDR3 totals 18 residues. V was pared by 0 bases and J by 2 bases, with 6 bases of the junction left unmatched. The CDR3 region is CASSQSGQGGFGNQPQHF. The CDR3 coding sequence is TGCGCCAGCAGTCAATCGGGACAGGGGGGATTTGGCAATCAGCCCCAGCATTTT.

This clone came up once. This chain links TRBV5-1 with TRBJ2-5; the D is unclear. V dropped 0 bases and J dropped 7 bases, with 13 bases sitting between them. The CDR3 is 14 amino acids. Germline V lookup: CDR1 SGHRS, CDR2 YFSETQ. The CDR3 spells CASSLDEDSGTQYF. The DNA for the CDR3 is TGCGCCAGCAGCTTGGATGAGGATTCGGGGACCCAGTACTTC.

This clone was counted between two and nine times. This chain connects TRBV7-2 to TRBJ1-1; 8 nucleotides align to TRBD1. J lost 5 bases, V lost 1 base, and 6 bases had no gene match. This CDR3 has 15 amino acids. Germline values: CDR1 SGHTA, CDR2 FQGNSA. As DNA, the CDR3 is TGTGCCAGCAGCTTAGTTCAGGGGGCCTCGACTGAAGCTTTCTTT. This encodes CASSLVQGASTEAFF.

The chain recombines TRBV30 with TRBJ2-2; possibly TRBD1 for D (6 bases). Germline CDR1 reads GTSNPN; CDR2 reads SVGIG (reference sequence). The ends were cut back, 2 bases at V and 6 bases at J, with 7 bases in the middle. This CDR3 is built from 12 residues. The chain's CDR3 is CAWSWGPGELFF. Written as DNA, the CDR3 is TGTGCCTGGAGTTGGGGGCCCGGGGAGCTGTTTTTT. The variable domain in full, completed from reference TRBV30 and TRBJ2-2, reads SQTIHQWPATLVQPVGSPLSLECTVEGTSNPNLYWYRQAAGRGLQLLFYSVGIGQISSEVPQNLSASRPQDRQFILSSKKLLLSDSGFYLCAWSWGPGELFFGEGSRLTVL.

V and J are TRBV5-1 and TRBJ2-3; 7 bases map to TRBD2. The CDR3 has 16 amino acids. Germline V gene data show CDR1 as SGHRS and CDR2 as YFSETQ. J gave up 0 bases and V 5 bases, and 9 bases lay outside the gene matches. The CDR3: CASSLYRGDSTDTQYF. For the CDR3, the DNA is TGCGCCAGCAGTCTCTACCGGGGGGATAGCACAGATACGCAGTATTTT.

The V and J genes are TRBV14 and TRBJ1-1; TRBD1 matches 7 bases. Germline-derived CDR1 and CDR2 are SGHDN and FVKESK. The CDR3 runs to 17 residues. J gave up 7 bases and V 0 bases, and 14 bases lay outside the gene matches. This chain's CDR3 is CASSQDPGGHHQSEAFF. The CDR3 bases are TGTGCCAGCAGCCAAGATCCAGGGGGGCATCACCAGAGTGAAGCTTTCTTT.

The chain carries TRBV30 and TRBJ1-3; the D gene is possibly TRBD1 (6 bases). Germline assignment: CDR1 GTSNPN and CDR2 SVGIG (reference sequence). The CDR3 is made up of 14 amino acids. Deletions cut 4 bases from V and 0 bases from J, with 10 bases between. As DNA, the CDR3 is TGTGCCTGGAAGGGGGATCGCTCTGGAAACACCATATATTTT. The encoded protein is CAWKGDRSGNTIYF.

The chain combines TRBV6-1 with TRBJ1-2; TRBD1 might be the D (6 bases). From germline, CDR1 is MNHNS and CDR2 SASEGT. V lost 7 bases, J lost 2 bases, and 14 bases lay in between. The CDR3 contains 14 residues. The CDR3 region has the DNA TGTGCCAGCACTTCGATAGACAGGAACTATGGCTACACCTTC. Amino acid sequence: CASTSIDRNYGYTF.

V usage is TRBV5-1 and J usage is TRBJ1-1, with 8 bases matching TRBD1. The V gene's germline CDR1 is SGHRS and CDR2 YFSETQ. Unmatched junction bases numbered 6, after V lost 4 bases and J lost 1 base. The CDR3 runs to 15 residues. The CDR3 region is CASSGGTGPNTEAFF. The CDR3 bases are TGCGCCAGCAGCGGGGGGACAGGACCGAACACTGAAGCTTTCTTT.

This rearrangement joins TRBV15 to TRBJ2-1; 8 nucleotides agree with TRBD2. This CDR3 has 14 residues. In germline, CDR1 is LNHNV, CDR2 YYDKDF (reference sequence). After removal of 6 bases from V and 4 bases from J, the junction contained 5 bases not matched to a gene. In nucleotides, the CDR3 is TGTGCCACCAGGAACATAGCGGGGTACAATGAGCAGTTCTTC. Residues: CATRNIAGYNEQFF.

This clone was picked up one time. The genes are TRBV5-1 and TRBJ2-7, with 12 bases fitting TRBD2. J lost 4 bases, V lost 4 bases, and 6 bases had no gene match. The germline V gene encodes CDR1 SGHRS and CDR2 YFSETQ. CDR3 length: 15 amino acids. For the CDR3, the DNA is TGCGCCAGCAGCCCGGAGGGACTAGCGGGTTACGAGCAGTACTTC. It encodes CASSPEGLAGYEQYF.

This chain uses TRBV28 with TRBJ2-1; D may be TRBD2 (7 bases). The CDR3 is 16 amino acids. Trimming left V 7 bases short and J 0 bases short, with 16 bases between. From germline, CDR1 is MDHEN and CDR2 SYDVKM. CDR3 protein: CASTLGGADSYNEQFF. Here the CDR3 DNA reads TGTGCCAGCACCCTGGGGGGGGCTGACTCCTACAATGAGCAGTTCTTC.